The clone carrying this T cell receptor (beta chain) was seen more than once but under ten times. Its cognate antigen is unknown. TCRdb re-analysed the 5' RACE reads in MiXCR, keeping a single row per CDR3 protein. The sample shows around 400,000 distinct CDR3 sequences, roughly 12% of them seen only once. The data were obtained in a study of T cells after yellow fever vaccination. Whole-study findings and limits: Booster samples showed a return of most primary-vaccination clones (roughly 95% CD4, approximately 88% CD8).

Germline assignment: CDR1 MNHEY and CDR2 SVGAGI. Trimming stripped 5 bases from V and 8 bases from J, with 6 bases between. This CDR3 region has 11 residues. The sequencing used PBMCs, collected on the day of the first yellow fever vaccination. The chain carries TRBV6-5 and TRBJ1-4, with D unclear. The sequence came from a man between 18 and 29 years old who received the YFV17D yellow fever vaccine. CDR3 nucleotides: TGTGCCAGCAGTCCTGGGGAAAAACTGTTTTTT. It translates to CASSPGEKLFF.